These 20 T cell receptor beta chains share one sample of origin, sequenced in a study of shared clonotypes between healthy human individuals. Sequencing was performed with immunoSEQ multiplex PCR; in TCRdb, only in-frame clones are kept and a portion is missing. The table has hundreds of thousands of clones, about 96% seen once; the top ten hold about 0.054%. Sequenced: naive CD4+ T cells sorted from blood. The subset denotes: CD45RA+ positively selected. The source is a woman under 40 in good health.

The chain couples TRBV5-1 to TRBJ2-7, with 13 bases aligning to TRBD2. V lost 5 bases to trimming and J lost 1 base; unmatched junction nucleotides: 6. CDR1 SGHRS and CDR2 YFSETQ come from the germline V gene. This CDR3 is built from 16 residues. CDR3 residues: CASSSAGLAGSYEQYF. The CDR3, as DNA: TGCGCCAGCAGTTCCGCGGGACTAGCGGGATCCTACGAGCAGTACTTC.

The chain is built from TRBV5-4 and TRBJ1-2; D is uncertain. V lost 6 bases and J lost 2, with 11 bases in between. Germline CDR1 and CDR2: SGHNT and YYREEE (reference sequence). The CDR3 loop spans 13 amino acids. The CDR3 spells CASNKERNYGYTF. As DNA, the CDR3 is TGTGCCAGCAACAAAGAACGAAACTATGGCTACACCTTC.

The chain uses TRBV2 and TRBJ2-2, with D possibly called TRBD1 or TRBD2 (6 bases each). Trimming took 5 bases from V and 6 from J, leaving 13 bases between them. The germline V gene has CDR1 SNHLY and CDR2 FYNNEI. The CDR3 is made up of 14 amino acids. CDR3 sequence (DNA): TGTGCCAGCAGTCTCTGGGGGGCCTCCGGGGAGCTGTTTTTT. Translating it yields CASSLWGASGELFF.

Remarks on this clone: Other DNA variants within this sample encode the same CDR3. This chain connects TRBV2 to TRBJ1-3; D unclear. The length of the CDR3 is 13 residues. Germline V CDR1 and CDR2: SNHLY, FYNNEI. V was pared by 4 bases and J by 2 bases, with 6 bases between. For the CDR3, the DNA is TGTGCCAGCAGTGGGACGGCTGGAAACACCATATATTTT. It codes for CASSGTAGNTIYF.

The chain links TRBV18 to TRBJ2-3; D is possibly TRBD2 (7 bases). This CDR3 comprises 15 residues. Germline V gene lookup returns CDR1 KGHSH and CDR2 LQKENI. Trimming stripped 5 bases from V and 6 bases from J, with 18 bases between. CDR3 sequence reads: CASSSLAGARDTQYF. The CDR3 nucleotides read TGTGCCAGCTCATCATTGGCGGGGGCCCGGGATACGCAGTATTTT.

A single count supports this clone. The chain is built from TRBV6-5 and TRBJ1-1; D gene uncertain. The germline V gene encodes CDR1 MNHEY and CDR2 SVGAGI. The ends were cut back, 6 bases at V and 0 bases at J, with 8 bases in the middle. This CDR3 contains 13 residues. In DNA, the CDR3 is TGTGCCAGCAGACCTAGCATGAACACTGAAGCTTTCTTT. Encoded protein: CASRPSMNTEAFF.

V and J are TRBV19 and TRBJ2-2, with D hard to call. In germline, CDR1 is LNHDA, CDR2 SQIVND (reference sequence). This CDR3 is built from 14 residues. Between the trimmed V and J ends, which lost 1 base and 7 bases, there was a span of 10 bases. CDR3 region: CASSIAPTLGELFF. The CDR3 nucleotides are TGTGCCAGTAGTATAGCGCCTACCCTCGGGGAGCTGTTTTTT.

The chain joins TRBV28 to TRBJ2-5, with D unresolved. The V gene's germline CDR1 is MDHEN and CDR2 SYDVKM. The germline V and J ends were trimmed by 8 bases and 3 bases, with 7 bases remaining between them. This CDR3 has 11 residues. CDR3 bases: TGTGCCAGCGATGGGGAAGAGACCCAGTACTTC. Its translation is CASDGEETQYF.

The gene calls are TRBV7-9 and TRBJ2-1, with 13 bases identical to TRBD2. Germline lookup yields CDR1 SEHNR and CDR2 FQNEAQ (reference sequence). CDR3 size: 16 residues. Trimming at V came to 5 bases and at J to 8 bases, leaving 9 bases not matched to a gene. In DNA, the CDR3 is TGTGCCAGCAGCCCGAGGACTAGCGGGAGTCGTGATGAGCAGTTCTTC. This gives the protein CASSPRTSGSRDEQFF. The full variable domain, completed using reference TRBV7-9 and TRBJ2-1, is DTGVSQNPRHKITKRGQNVTFRCDPISEHNRLYWYRQTLGQGPEFLTYFQNEAQLEKSRLLSDRFSAERPKGSFSTLEIQRTEQGDSAMYLCASSPRTSGSRDEQFFGPGTRLTVL.

This chain connects TRBV19 to TRBJ1-2, with D tentatively TRBD1 (5 bases). Looked up from germline, CDR1 is LNHDA and CDR2 is SQIVND (reference sequence). This CDR3 contains 14 residues. Trimming stripped 0 bases from V and 4 bases from J, with 9 bases between. The CDR3 loop is CASSIEQGVYGYTF. The CDR3 coding sequence is TGTGCCAGTAGTATAGAGCAGGGCGTCTATGGCTACACCTTC.

The chain links TRBV5-1 to TRBJ1-2; 9 nucleotides align to TRBD1. The J segment lost 13 bases and the V segment lost 1 base, leaving 8 bases of the junction unmatched. In germline, CDR1 is SGHRS, CDR2 YFSETQ. The CDR3 extends over 13 amino acids. CDR3 amino acids: CASSLTDRGWSTF. Here the CDR3 DNA reads TGCGCCAGCAGCTTGACCGACAGGGGGTGGTCCACCTTC.

The V and J genes are TRBV6-5 and TRBJ1-1; D remains ambiguous. V was shortened by 2 bases and J by 5 bases, with 12 bases between the two germline ends. Germline V lookup: CDR1 MNHEY, CDR2 SVGAGI. The CDR3 consists of 14 residues. CDR3 region: CASSYGVHETEAFF. In DNA, the CDR3 is TGTGCCAGCAGTTACGGGGTGCATGAGACTGAAGCTTTCTTT.

The rearrangement links TRBV6-1 to TRBJ1-5; D is unclear. V gave up 4 bases and J gave up 4 bases, with 5 bases separating them. Germline V CDR1 and CDR2: MNHNS, SASEGT. The CDR3 loop spans 12 amino acids. The CDR3 is CASSGPNQPQHF. The DNA of the CDR3 is TGTGCCAGCAGTGGCCCGAATCAGCCCCAGCATTTT.

This chain joins TRBV5-8 and TRBJ1-5; a possible D gene is TRBD1 (5 bases). The CDR3 spans 16 residues. V was shortened by 4 bases and J by 3 bases, with 17 bases between the two germline ends. Per germline, CDR1 SGHTS and CDR2 YDEGEE. The CDR3 coding sequence is TGTGCCAGCAGCACCAGGGAATTCGATTACAATCAGCCCCAGCATTTT. Protein: CASSTREFDYNQPQHF.

The chain combines TRBV6-1 with TRBJ2-1; TRBD2 matches 10 bases. Germline V gene data show CDR1 as MNHNS and CDR2 as SASEGT. After removal of 6 bases from V and 6 bases from J, the junction contained 5 bases not matched to a gene. The CDR3 consists of 14 residues. Here the CDR3 DNA reads TGTGCCAGCAGAGGAGCGGGAGGGCGCAATGAGCAGTTCTTC. This encodes CASRGAGGRNEQFF.

J is TRBJ2-1 and V is TRBV28, with 10 positions matching TRBD2. Germline CDR1 MDHEN, CDR2 SYDVKM. J was trimmed by 8 bases and V by 6 bases; bases with no gene match: 13. The CDR3 loop spans 16 amino acids. The CDR3 DNA sequence: TGTGCCAGCAGACTACCTGGAGCGGGAGGGCCCTATGAGCAGTTCTTC. Its protein product is CASRLPGAGGPYEQFF.

J is TRBJ2-1 and V is TRBV6-6, with 12 bases aligning to TRBD2. This CDR3 has 14 residues. Looked up from germline, CDR1 is MNHNY and CDR2 is SVGAGI (reference sequence). The trim removed 6 bases at V and 10 bases at J, leaving 7 bases unmatched. As DNA, the CDR3 is TGTGCCAGCAGCCCCGGACTAGCGGGGAAAGAGCAGTTCTTC. This encodes CASSPGLAGKEQFF.

The genes are TRBV14 and TRBJ2-1; 11 bases map to TRBD2. This CDR3 has 18 amino acids. Per germline, CDR1 SGHDN and CDR2 FVKESK. The junction had 12 bases not matched to a gene; V was cut back by 0 bases and J by 8 bases. The chain's CDR3 is CASSQEGAVAGGPYEQFF. The CDR3 nucleotides are TGTGCCAGCAGCCAAGAAGGGGCGGTAGCGGGAGGGCCTTATGAGCAGTTCTTC.

The chain recombines TRBV7-9 with TRBJ2-1, with 9 positions matching TRBD1. V gave up 5 bases and J gave up 3 bases; unmatched junction bases: 8. Per the germline V gene, CDR1 is SEHNR and CDR2 is FQNEAQ (reference sequence). The CDR3 sequence is 16 residues long. In DNA, the CDR3 is TGTGCCAGCAGCCCGGCCTTGGGACAGGGCTACAATGAGCAGTTCTTC. It is translated as CASSPALGQGYNEQFF.

V usage is TRBV5-1 and J usage is TRBJ2-7, with D possibly TRBD1 on 5 matching bases. The CDR3 is 14 amino acids. In germline, CDR1 is SGHRS, CDR2 YFSETQ. V gave up 0 bases and J gave up 3 bases, with 10 bases separating them. The CDR3 is CASSLAAGRYEQYF. The CDR3 nucleotides read TGCGCCAGCAGCTTGGCCGCAGGGCGCTACGAGCAGTACTTC.